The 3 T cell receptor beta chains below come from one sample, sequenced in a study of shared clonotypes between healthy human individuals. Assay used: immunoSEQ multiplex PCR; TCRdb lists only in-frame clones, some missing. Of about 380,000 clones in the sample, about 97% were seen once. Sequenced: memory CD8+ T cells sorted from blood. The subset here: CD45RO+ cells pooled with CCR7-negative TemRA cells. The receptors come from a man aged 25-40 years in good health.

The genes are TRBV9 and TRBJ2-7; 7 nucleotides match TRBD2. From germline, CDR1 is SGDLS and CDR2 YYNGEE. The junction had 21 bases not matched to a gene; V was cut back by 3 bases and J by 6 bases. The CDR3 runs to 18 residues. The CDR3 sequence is CASSAGAGWGAGVGEQYF. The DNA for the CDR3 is TGTGCCAGCAGCGCCGGAGCCGGTTGGGGCGCGGGGGTGGGCGAGCAGTACTTC.

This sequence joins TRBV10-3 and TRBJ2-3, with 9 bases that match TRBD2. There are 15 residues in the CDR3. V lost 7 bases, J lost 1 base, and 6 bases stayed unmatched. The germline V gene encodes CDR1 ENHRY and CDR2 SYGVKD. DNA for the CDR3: TGTGCCATCACCCGCGGGAGGGCTGGCACAGATACGCAGTATTTT. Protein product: CAITRGRAGTDTQYF.

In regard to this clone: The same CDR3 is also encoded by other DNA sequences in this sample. The CDR3 sequence is CASSLTGYNEQFF. In nucleotides, the CDR3 is TGTGCCAGCAGCTTAACAGGCTACAATGAGCAGTTCTTC. The genes are TRBV7-9 and TRBJ2-1; possibly TRBD1 for D (5 bases). Germline-derived CDR1 and CDR2 are SEHNR and FQNEAQ (reference sequence). Between the trimmed V and J ends, which lost 2 bases and 3 bases, there was a span of 5 bases. The CDR3 sequence is 13 residues long.